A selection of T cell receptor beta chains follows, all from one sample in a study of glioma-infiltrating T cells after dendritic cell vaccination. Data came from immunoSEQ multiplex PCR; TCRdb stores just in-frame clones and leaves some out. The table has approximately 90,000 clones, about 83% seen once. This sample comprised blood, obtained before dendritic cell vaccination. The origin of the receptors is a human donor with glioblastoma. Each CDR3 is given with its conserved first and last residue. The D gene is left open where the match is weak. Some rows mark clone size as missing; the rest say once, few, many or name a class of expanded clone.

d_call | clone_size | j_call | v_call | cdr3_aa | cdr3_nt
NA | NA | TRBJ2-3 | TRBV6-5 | CASYSGSDTDTQYF | TGTGCCAGTTACAGCGGATCAGACACAGATACGCAGTATTTT
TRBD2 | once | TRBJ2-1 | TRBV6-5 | CASGRPGLAMNEQFF | TGTGCCAGCGGGCGACCGGGACTAGCTATGAATGAGCAGTTCTTC
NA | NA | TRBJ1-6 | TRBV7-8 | CASSLALAADSGNSPLHF | TGTGCCAGCAGCTTAGCGCTGGCCGCGGACAGCGGTAATTCACCCCTCCACTTT
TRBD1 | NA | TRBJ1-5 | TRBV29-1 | CSVGQGAYQPQHF | TGCAGCGTTGGGCAGGGGGCCTATCAGCCCCAGCATTTT
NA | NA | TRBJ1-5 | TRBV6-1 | CASSEAGQGQPQHF | TGTGCCAGCAGTGAAGCGGGGCAGGGTCAGCCCCAGCATTTT
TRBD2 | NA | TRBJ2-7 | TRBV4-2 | CASSPGTSSYEQYF | TGTGCCAGCAGCCCCGGGACTAGCAGCTACGAGCAGTACTTC
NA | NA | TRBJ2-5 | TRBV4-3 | CASSLRTDQETQYF | TGCGCCAGCAGCCTTAGGACAGACCAAGAGACCCAGTACTTC
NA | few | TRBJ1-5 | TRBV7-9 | CASSLEVGGPQHF | TGTGCCAGCAGCTTAGAAGTAGGCGGACCCCAGCATTTT
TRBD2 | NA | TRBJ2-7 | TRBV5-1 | CASSSTAGEGSYEQYF | TGCGCCAGCAGCTCGACCGCGGGGGAAGGGAGCTACGAGCAGTACTTC
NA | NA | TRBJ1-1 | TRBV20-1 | CSARGLGGAFF | TGCAGTGCTAGGGGCTTAGGGGGAGCTTTCTTT
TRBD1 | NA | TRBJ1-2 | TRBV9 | CASSVRDRNYGYTF | TGTGCCAGCAGCGTTAGGGACAGGAACTATGGCTACACCTTC
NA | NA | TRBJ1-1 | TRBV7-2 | CASSLLDIRNTEAFF | TGTGCCAGCAGCCTACTCGACATCCGGAACACTGAAGCTTTCTTT
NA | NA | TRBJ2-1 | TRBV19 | CASTPWESYNEQFF | TGTGCCAGTACTCCTTGGGAGAGCTACAATGAGCAGTTCTTC
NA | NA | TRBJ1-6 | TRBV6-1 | CASSEVRAQSPLHF | TGTGCCAGCAGTGAAGTCAGGGCTCAGTCACCCCTCCACTTT
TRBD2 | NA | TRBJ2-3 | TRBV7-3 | CASSPGGLAIDTQYF | TGTGCCAGCAGCCCTGGAGGACTAGCTATAGATACGCAGTATTTT
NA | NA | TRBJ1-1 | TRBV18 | CASSPPGREAFF | TGTGCCAGCTCACCACCGGGGAGGGAAGCTTTCTTT
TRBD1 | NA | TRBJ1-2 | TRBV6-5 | CASRKPTGSYGYTF | TGTGCCAGCAGGAAACCGACAGGGAGCTATGGCTACACCTTC
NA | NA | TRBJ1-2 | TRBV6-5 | CASRNLGGTNYGYTF | TGTGCCAGCAGGAACCTCGGGGGAACCAACTATGGCTACACCTTC
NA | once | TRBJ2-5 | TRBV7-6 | CASSLNRGGETQYF | TGTGCCAGCAGCTTGAACAGGGGGGGAGAGACCCAGTACTTC
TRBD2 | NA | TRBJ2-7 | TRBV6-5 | CASSYSPVGGTYEQYF | TGTGCCAGCAGTTACTCCCCCGTGGGAGGGACGTACGAGCAGTACTTC
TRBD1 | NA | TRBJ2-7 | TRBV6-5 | CASSYSTGKTSEQYF | TGTGCCAGCAGTTACTCGACAGGGAAGACCTCCGAGCAGTACTTC
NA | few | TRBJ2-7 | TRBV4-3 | CASSQFLGRDEQYF | TGCGCCAGCAGCCAATTTCTCGGCAGGGACGAGCAGTACTTC
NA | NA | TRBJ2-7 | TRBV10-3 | CAISDQGSYEQYF | TGTGCCATCAGTGACCAGGGATCCTACGAGCAGTACTTC
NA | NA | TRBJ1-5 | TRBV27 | CASSARQNNQPQHF | TGTGCCAGCAGTGCCAGACAGAACAATCAGCCCCAGCATTTT
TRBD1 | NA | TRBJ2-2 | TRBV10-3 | CAIRQGFSTGELFF | TGTGCCATCAGACAGGGGTTTAGCACCGGGGAGCTGTTTTTT
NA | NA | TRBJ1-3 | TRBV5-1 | CASSLATGFDSGNTIYF | TGCGCCAGCAGCTTGGCAACCGGTTTCGATTCTGGAAACACCATATATTTT
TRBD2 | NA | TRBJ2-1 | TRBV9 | CASSADLTSGNEQFF | TGTGCCAGCAGCGCGGATTTGACTAGCGGCAATGAGCAGTTCTTC
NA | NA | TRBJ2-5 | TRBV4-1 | CASSQVEEETQYF | TGCGCCAGCAGCCAAGTGGAGGAAGAGACCCAGTACTTC
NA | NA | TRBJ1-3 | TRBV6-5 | CASRRGKPGNTIYF | TGTGCCAGCAGAAGGGGCAAACCCGGAAACACCATATATTTT